These 15 T cell receptor beta chains were all obtained from the same sample, sequenced in a study of cytomegalovirus exposure and HLA in healthy donors. PCR primers comprised 60 Vbeta and 13 Jbeta primers. Profiled with immunoSEQ multiplex PCR; TCRdb holds only in-frame clones, not every one. The sample yields 110,000 to 150,000 clones, roughly 68% seen once. Sequenced sample: PBMCs. The receptors stem from a man in his sixties in good health and CMV-seronegative.

This clone was detected a few times. CDR3 coding DNA: TGTGCCAGTAGCCCGCAGGGGCTCCAAGAGACCCAGTACTTC. It codes for CASSPQGLQETQYF. The chain is built from TRBV19 and TRBJ2-5, with TRBD1 as a possible D gene (6 bases). Germline V CDR1 and CDR2: LNHDA, SQIVND (reference sequence). Deletions cut 6 bases from V and 1 base from J, with 12 bases between. There are 14 residues in the CDR3. Variable domain in full (rest from reference TRBV19 and TRBJ2-5): DGGITQSPKYLFRKEGQNVTLSCEQNLNHDAMYWYRQDPGQGLRLIYYSQIVNDFQKGDIAEGYSVSREKKESFPLTVTSAQKNPTAFYLCASSPQGLQETQYFGPGTRLLVL.

The J gene is TRBJ1-1, the V gene TRBV5-4, with 8 bases fitting TRBD1. The germline V gene has CDR1 SGHNT and CDR2 YYREEE (reference sequence). The CDR3 loop spans 14 amino acids. The V and J ends lost 4 bases and 1 base, in that order; junction bases with no gene match: 3. CDR3 sequence reads: CASSVDRANTEAFF. The CDR3 region has the DNA TGTGCCAGCAGCGTGGACAGGGCGAACACTGAAGCTTTCTTT.

In regard to this clone: A read error may account for a junction end that differs from germline. The chain employs TRBV7-8 and TRBJ2-5; 12 bases line up with TRBD2. CDR3 size: 14 residues. Per the germline V gene, CDR1 is SGHVS and CDR2 is FQNEAQ. The CDR3 DNA reads TGTGCCAGCAGCTTATGGACTAGCGGGACAGTTAGAGACTTC. Translation: CASSLWTSGTVRDF.

This chain links TRBV5-1 with TRBJ1-1, with D tentatively TRBD1 (6 bases). The germline CDR1 and CDR2 sequences are SGHRS and YFSETQ. V gave up 4 bases and J gave up 1 base, with 11 bases separating them. This CDR3 contains 14 residues. DNA of the CDR3: TGCGCCAGCAGCGACCCCAGGGGGAACACTGAAGCTTTCTTT. This translates into CASSDPRGNTEAFF.

This clone was recorded once. The V call is TRBV29-1, the J call TRBJ2-2; the match to TRBD2 covers 11 bases. V trimming: 4 bases; J trimming: 5 bases; junction bases outside the gene matches: 6. This CDR3 has 15 amino acids. Germline CDR1 is SQVTM and CDR2 is ANQGSEA. The CDR3 is CSVASLAGGTGELFF. DNA for the CDR3: TGCAGCGTTGCTTCTCTAGCGGGAGGTACCGGGGAGCTGTTTTTT.

The CDR3 here is CASSRTPGLAGRNTGELFF. CDR3 in DNA: TGTGCCAGCAGCCGCACTCCGGGACTAGCGGGACGGAACACCGGGGAGCTGTTTTTT. The gene calls are TRBV7-2 and TRBJ2-2; 13 nucleotides align to TRBD2. V was pared by 5 bases and J by 1 base, with 10 bases of the junction left unmatched. There are 19 residues in the CDR3. Germline assignment: CDR1 SGHTA and CDR2 FQGNSA.

This clone was seen a single time. The rearrangement links TRBV5-1 to TRBJ2-3; 14 nucleotides match TRBD2. The CDR3 runs to 16 residues. The germline V gene encodes CDR1 SGHRS and CDR2 YFSETQ. The J segment lost 5 bases and the V segment lost 0 bases, leaving 2 bases of the junction unmatched. The CDR3 DNA follows: TGCGCCAGCAGCTTGGACGGGACTAGCGGGAGAGATACGCAGTATTTT. Its translation: CASSLDGTSGRDTQYF.

The chain uses TRBV5-1 and TRBJ2-1; TRBD1 aligns across 8 bases. The germline V gene encodes CDR1 SGHRS and CDR2 YFSETQ. The J segment lost 4 bases and the V segment lost 4 bases, leaving 13 bases of the junction unmatched. The CDR3 extends over 17 amino acids. CDR3 region: CASSPNTGQGGYNEQFF. The DNA for the CDR3 is TGCGCCAGCAGCCCCAACACCGGACAGGGTGGGTACAATGAGCAGTTCTTC.

This clone was found once. The genes are TRBV5-1 and TRBJ2-5, with 7 bases lining up with TRBD2. V was pared by 4 bases and J by 3 bases, with 9 bases of the junction left unmatched. Germline lookup yields CDR1 SGHRS and CDR2 YFSETQ. The CDR3 spans 15 residues. This CDR3 reads CASSPDPGGEETQYF. The CDR3 DNA reads as TGCGCCAGCAGCCCCGACCCGGGAGGAGAAGAGACCCAGTACTTC.

The V gene is TRBV6-6, the J gene TRBJ2-7, with 7 bases identical to TRBD1. Germline CDR1 is MNHNY and CDR2 is SVGAGI (reference sequence). The CDR3 covers 15 residues. The V and J ends lost 4 bases and 4 bases, in that order; junction bases with no gene match: 10. CDR3 nucleotides: TGTGCCAGCAGTTCGAGGCAGGGGGAATTGTACGAGCAGTACTTC. Its protein is CASSSRQGELYEQYF.

This clone was seen more than once but under ten times. The chain carries TRBV5-8 and TRBJ1-5, with TRBD1 matching over 9 bases. The CDR3 has 16 amino acids. After removal of 0 bases from V and 4 bases from J, the junction contained 5 bases not matched to a gene. Germline CDR1 SGHTS, CDR2 YDEGEE. The CDR3 DNA reads as TGTGCCAGCAGCTTGGGGGACAGGGATGATAATCAGCCCCAGCATTTT. Its protein is CASSLGDRDDNQPQHF.

This chain uses TRBV9 with TRBJ2-1, with D maybe TRBD2 (5 bases). Trimming removed 0 bases from V and 5 bases from J, with 6 bases in between. CDR1 is SGDLS, CDR2 YYNGEE, per germline. The length of the CDR3 is 13 residues. CDR3 DNA sequence: TGTGCCAGCAGCGTAGGGAGGCACAATGAGCAGTTCTTC. Amino acid sequence: CASSVGRHNEQFF.

CDR3 protein: CASSPWVAAQETQYF. The CDR3 DNA reads TGTGCCAGCAGTCCTTGGGTAGCGGCACAAGAGACCCAGTACTTC. The chain recombines TRBV27 with TRBJ2-5; the D gene is possibly TRBD2 (6 bases). The germline V gene has CDR1 MNHEY and CDR2 SMNVEV (reference sequence). With 5 bases removed from V and 2 bases from J, the gap between germline ends came to 15 bases. CDR3 length: 15 residues.

The chain joins TRBV9 to TRBJ2-1; 7 bases match TRBD2. Germline V gene lookup returns CDR1 SGDLS and CDR2 YYNGEE. The CDR3 covers 14 residues. Germline trimming cut 3 bases from V and 8 bases from J; bases unmatched to any gene: 8. Here the CDR3 reads CASSAQTSIYEQFF. CDR3 nucleotide sequence: TGTGCCAGCAGCGCACAGACTAGCATCTATGAGCAGTTCTTC. Full variable domain (outside the CDR3, taken from reference TRBV9 and TRBJ2-1): DSGVTQTPKHLITATGQRVTLRCSPRSGDLSVYWYQQSLDQGLQFLIQYYNGEERAKGNILERFSAQQFPDLHSELNLSSLELGDSALYFCASSAQTSIYEQFFGPGTRLTVL.

Only a few counts were recorded for this clone. The chain is built from TRBV4-3 and TRBJ2-5; the D gene is possibly TRBD2 (6 bases). CDR3 length: 13 residues. Trimming pared 4 bases from V and 2 bases from J, leaving 8 bases between. Germline V gene lookup returns CDR1 LGHNA and CDR2 YSLEER. The CDR3 spells CASSRAGQETQYF. The DNA for the CDR3 is TGCGCCAGCAGCCGAGCGGGTCAAGAGACCCAGTACTTC.